A selection of T cell receptor beta chains follows, all from one sample in a study of cytotoxic CD8 clonotypes in ibrutinib-treated CLL. The table came from immunoSEQ multiplex PCR; TCRdb's copy has only in-frame clones and leaves some out. The sample holds 300,000 to 400,000 clones, 60% to 80% seen once. The specimen comprised PBMCs, sampled after 36 months of ibrutinib treatment. These receptors were obtained from a human donor with chronic lymphocytic leukemia. CDR3s include the opening cysteine and the closing phenylalanine or tryptophan.

TRBJ1-5 | TRBV29-1 | CSAPTGDTRIAYGNQPQHF
TRBJ2-7 | TRBV19 | CASGTSGPYEQYF
TRBJ2-5 | TRBV9 | CASSSEETQYF
TRBJ2-7 | TRBV6-5 | CASSEAGGNEQYF
TRBJ1-5 | TRBV6-1 | CASSGRGRPLRNQPQHF
TRBJ1-6 | TRBV5-1 | CASSSSQGAHSPLHF
TRBJ1-2 | TRBV19 | CASSIPGQAYGYTF
TRBJ2-1 | TRBV9 | CASSVDVGWSSYNEQFF
TRBJ2-7 | TRBV7-6 | CASSLGEGSYEQYF
TRBJ1-2 | TRBV5-7 | CASSSKGDYGYTF
TRBJ2-7 | TRBV6-5 | CASSYVLGTGEQYF
TRBJ2-1 | TRBV29-1 | CSVDGTSGRGRFSNEQFF
TRBJ1-1 | TRBV7-8 | CASSPSFRDRVVVEAFF
TRBJ1-1 | TRBV5-1 | CASSLLTENTEAFF
TRBJ2-5 | TRBV4-1 | CASSDRTGGETQYF
TRBJ1-2 | TRBV9 | CASSVVLRTAGYGYTF
TRBJ2-2 | TRBV10-3 | CAIAGAGELFF
TRBJ2-5 | TRBV5-1 | CASSSGQGEETQYF